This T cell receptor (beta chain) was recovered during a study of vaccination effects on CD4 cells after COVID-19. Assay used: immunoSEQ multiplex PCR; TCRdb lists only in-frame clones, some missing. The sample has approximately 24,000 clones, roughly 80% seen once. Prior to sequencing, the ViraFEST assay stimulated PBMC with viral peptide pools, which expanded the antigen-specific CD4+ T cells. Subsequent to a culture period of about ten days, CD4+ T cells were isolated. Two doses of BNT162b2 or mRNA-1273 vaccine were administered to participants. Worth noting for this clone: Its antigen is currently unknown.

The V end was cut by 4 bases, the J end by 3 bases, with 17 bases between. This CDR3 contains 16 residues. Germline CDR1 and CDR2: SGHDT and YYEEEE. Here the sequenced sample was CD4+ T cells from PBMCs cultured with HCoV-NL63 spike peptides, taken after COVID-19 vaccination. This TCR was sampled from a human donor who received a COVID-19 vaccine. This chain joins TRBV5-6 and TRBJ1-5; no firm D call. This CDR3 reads CASSALRAGINQPQHF. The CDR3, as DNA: TGTGCCAGCAGCGCCTTACGGGCAGGAATCAATCAGCCCCAGCATTTT.